The 2 T cell receptor beta chains below all came from one sample that was sequenced in a study of cytotoxic CD8 clonotypes in ibrutinib-treated CLL. Generated by immunoSEQ multiplex PCR, the TCRdb table keeps only in-frame clones and is missing some. The sample records some 22,000 clones, under 85% being singletons. The specimen was PBMCs, collected before ibrutinib treatment. Source of these receptors: a human donor with chronic lymphocytic leukemia.

V is TRBV12-1 and J is TRBJ2-7; the tabulated D call, TRBD1, remains unverified against the DNA. TRBV12-1 is annotated as a pseudogene. The CDR3 totals 14 residues. In DNA, the CDR3 is TGTGCCAGCAGCTCCGACAGGTTGTGCTACGAGCAGTACTTC. As protein: CASSSDRLCYEQYF.

V gene TRBV6-4 combines with J gene TRBJ2-1; TRBD2 aligns across 9 bases. Germline loops: CDR1 MRHNA, CDR2 SNTAGT. The CDR3 is made up of 15 amino acids. Trimming at V came to 0 bases and at J to 4 bases, leaving 1 base not matched to a gene. This CDR3 is CASSDSSGSYNEQFF. CDR3 bases: TGTGCCAGCAGTGACTCTAGCGGGAGTTACAATGAGCAGTTCTTC.